This T cell receptor beta chain was recovered during a study of T cell changes during pregnancy in multiple sclerosis. This CDR3 region has 15 residues. V lost 5 bases, J lost 0 bases, and 1 base stayed unmatched. The germline gives CDR1 SGHTA, CDR2 FQGTGA. Profiled with immunoSEQ multiplex PCR; TCRdb holds only in-frame clones, not every one. Of over 55,000 clones in the sample, approximately 90% are singletons; the top ten hold under 3%. Sequencing used peripheral blood, obtained in the first trimester of pregnancy. The TCR sequence derives from a female donor with multiple sclerosis, enrolled in a pregnancy study. The V and J genes are TRBV7-3 and TRBJ2-2; 9 positions match TRBD2. The CDR3 DNA reads as TGTGCCAGCAGCGCGGGGGGGGCGAACACCGGGGAGCTGTTTTTT. Translation gives CASSAGGANTGELFF.